This T cell receptor beta chain was obtained from a study of blood T cells in healthy people across ages. The overall study: There was about one barcoded beta molecule captured by template switching per two T cells. Broader study findings: What prevented conclusive comparison of naive and antigen-experienced cells was that PBMCs were unsorted.

The table lists this clonotype with a few counts. Its antigen is unknown. The germline V and J ends were trimmed by 5 bases and 2 bases, with 10 bases remaining between them. CDR1 and CDR2 from the germline V gene are MNHEY and SMNVEV (reference sequence). The CDR3 has 14 residues. PCR was performed a second time for 7 to 11 cycles using a sample-barcoded 5' primer and a J-beta primer mix. TCRdb processed the 5' RACE reads anew with MiXCR; each CDR3 protein has one entry. The data show around 990,000 distinct CDR3 sequences, with 35% to 40% seen just once and around 13% held by the top ten. The material sequenced was blood. This receptor was taken from a man aged 18 to 30 in good health. The rearrangement joins TRBV27 to TRBJ2-1; D gene uncertain. The CDR3 DNA reads as TGTGCCAGCAGTCCCGTGGTGGCCTACAATGAGCAGTTCTTC. Its protein is CASSPVVAYNEQFF.